The 3 T cell receptor beta chains presented below share a single source sample, sequenced in a study of response to subunit inactivated influenza vaccine. TCRdb recomputed calls from the RT-PCR reads with MiXCR, one row per CDR3 protein. The data hold roughly 760,000 distinct CDR3 sequences, with 21% observed a single time. Material: PBMCs from blood, obtained around 5 days after vaccination. These receptors originate from a man aged 50-60 years who received an inactivated influenza vaccine.

The chain joins TRBV5-4 to TRBJ2-5; 14 bases fit TRBD2. With 4 bases clipped from V and 13 bases from J, the junction kept 15 bases outside the gene matches. Germline loops: CDR1 SGHNT, CDR2 YYREEE (reference sequence). This CDR3 comprises 16 residues. CDR3 amino acids: CASSSVATSGGVLLYF. The DNA for the CDR3 is TGTGCCAGCAGCAGCGTAGCGACTAGCGGGGGGGTTTTGTTGTACTTC.

V gene TRBV10-3 combines with J gene TRBJ2-1; weak D call: TRBD1 (5 bases). Trimming stripped 4 bases from V and 1 base from J, with 14 bases between. Per germline, CDR1 ENHRY and CDR2 SYGVKD. The CDR3 has 16 amino acids. CDR3 sequence reads: CAISVSDTGSYNEQFF. Written as DNA, the CDR3 is TGTGCCATCAGTGTGTCGGACACTGGGTCCTACAATGAGCAGTTCTTC.

This clonotype was seen a handful of times. The chain carries TRBV29-1 and TRBJ1-1, with D uncertain. V shed 6 bases and J shed 11 bases, with 16 bases lying between them. Germline values: CDR1 SQVTM, CDR2 ANQGSEA. This CDR3 region has 11 residues. The CDR3, as DNA: TGCAGCGTCAGCGAACGGGTGAGGGCTTTCTTT. Translating gives CSVSERVRAFF.